The T cell receptor beta chain under discussion was sequenced for a study of control samples from healthy donors and cancer patients. This clone occurred once. Deletions cut 5 bases from V and 9 bases from J, with 23 bases between. The germline CDR1 and CDR2 sequences are MNHEY and SMNVEV (reference sequence). This CDR3 is built from 16 residues. Profiling relied on immunoSEQ multiplex PCR, and the TCRdb table lists in-frame clones only, not all of them. The sample lists about 96,000 clones; over 85% were seen once. V is TRBV27 and J is TRBJ2-1; D is perhaps TRBD2 (6 bases). Sequencing was performed on blood. This TCR was sampled from a man between 18 and 35 years old in good health. CDR3 sequence: CASSPRSVRERSEQFF. Here the CDR3 DNA reads TGTGCCAGCAGTCCCCGTAGCGTCCGGGAGCGCAGTGAGCAGTTCTTC.